Presented here are 16 T cell receptor beta chains from one specimen sequenced in a study of CD8+CD57+ T cells in acquired aplastic anemia. The TCR beta profiling, which covered VDJ combination and CDR3 sequence, was carried out using genomic DNA as the template. Each CDR3 protein is one row after TCRdb ran MiXCR on the reads. Seen here are about 200,000 distinct CDR3 sequences, about 60% observed once, and the top ten hold roughly three fifths. All sequencing subjects had displayed CD8+CD57+ cell expansion on flow cytometry. The sequenced sample was sorted CD4+, CD8+, or CD8+CD57+ T cells (not recorded which) from PBMCs. These TCRs come from a human donor with aplastic anemia.

The chain combines TRBV20-1 with TRBJ2-1; possibly TRBD1 or TRBD2 for D (5 bases each). V dropped 1 base and J dropped 3 bases, with 13 bases sitting between them. The CDR3 covers 15 residues. Germline-derived CDR1 and CDR2 are DFQATT and SNEGSKA (reference sequence). The CDR3 bases are TGCAGTGCTAGAGCCTCGGCTGGGGGCTACAATGAGCAGTTCTTC. Translating it yields CSARASAGGYNEQFF.

A single count supports this clonotype. No DNA is shown, since the ends of the CDR3 on it are uncertain; the CDR3 is the one TCRdb lists. The V gene is TRBV2, the J gene TRBJ1-3. The CDR3 spans 15 amino acids, including both terminal residues. The germline gives CDR1 SNHLY, CDR2 FYNNEI. Here the CDR3 reads CASSVGKGSGNTICF.

The chain couples TRBV12-3 or TRBV12-4 to TRBJ2-7, with TRBD2 identical over 10 bases. The CDR3 consists of 13 residues. Losses at the gene ends were 4 bases for V and 5 bases for J; bases not matched to a gene: 2. CDR3 amino acids: CASSSSGGDEQYF. The CDR3 DNA follows: TGTGCCAGCAGTTCAAGCGGGGGGGACGAGCAGTACTTC.

This clonotype was counted between two and nine times. V and J are TRBV7-8 and TRBJ1-3; TRBD1 is a possible D gene (6 bases). Germline CDR1 SGHVS, CDR2 FQNEAQ. This CDR3 is 15 amino acids long. V lost 0 bases and J lost 8, with 14 bases in between. CDR3 region: CASSLAFTGYYTIYF. The CDR3, as DNA: TGTGCCAGCAGCTTAGCGTTCACAGGGTACTACACCATATATTTT.

This clonotype was seen a handful of times. The gene calls are TRBV7-9 and TRBJ2-1; D is perhaps TRBD1 (5 bases). The CDR3 has 12 residues. The germline V and J ends were trimmed by 6 bases and 7 bases, with 10 bases remaining between them. Germline loops: CDR1 SEHNR, CDR2 FQNEAQ (reference sequence). Written as DNA, the CDR3 is TGTGCCAGCAGACTTCAGGGAAATGAGCAGTTCTTC. This codes for CASRLQGNEQFF.

This sequence joins TRBV25-1 and TRBJ1-2; D possibly corresponds to TRBD1 (5 bases). The length of the CDR3 is 15 residues. Trimming stripped 8 bases from V and 2 bases from J, with 18 bases between. Germline V gene sequence: CDR1 MGHDK, CDR2 SYGVNS. CDR3: CASGIRDGKNYGYTF. In nucleotides, the CDR3 is TGTGCCAGCGGAATTCGGGACGGAAAAAACTATGGCTACACCTTC.

The genes are TRBV20-1 and TRBJ1-4, with no clear D. The V gene lost 0 bases and the J gene lost 8 bases, with 7 bases spanning the gap. CDR3 length equals 12 residues. Germline V lookup: CDR1 DFQATT, CDR2 SNEGSKA (reference sequence). CDR3 coding DNA: TGCAGTGCTAGAGAAAGCCTGGAAAAACTGTTTTTT. Its translation: CSARESLEKLFF.

This clonotype was seen many times. This rearrangement joins TRBV10-3 to TRBJ2-2; the D gene is possibly TRBD2 (5 bases). With 11 bases removed from V and 6 bases from J, the gap between germline ends came to 13 bases. Germline CDR1 ENHRY, CDR2 SYGVKD. CDR3 length: 12 amino acids. The CDR3 is CAVGLNPGELFF. DNA of the CDR3: TGTGCCGTCGGACTTAACCCCGGGGAGCTGTTTTTT.

The V gene is TRBV7-2, the J gene TRBJ2-4; maybe TRBD1 (6 bases). The CDR3 consists of 16 residues. V was pared by 5 bases and J by 0 bases, with 14 bases between. Germline-derived CDR1 and CDR2 are SGHTA and FQGNSA. Written as DNA, the CDR3 is TGTGCCAGCAGCACACAGGGATGGGAAGCCAAAAACATTCAGTACTTC. Translated, it gives CASSTQGWEAKNIQYF.

The V gene is TRBV19, the J gene TRBJ2-3; 7 positions match TRBD1. With V trimmed by 7 bases and J by 3 bases, 7 bases remained unmatched. The germline V gene has CDR1 LNHDA and CDR2 SQIVND (reference sequence). CDR3 length: 14 amino acids. CDR3 coding DNA: TGTGCCAGTAACACAGGGGTTGGTACAGATACGCAGTATTTT. It specifies CASNTGVGTDTQYF.

With regard to this clonotype: One junction end disagrees with the germline gene, perhaps due to a read error. The chain has TRBV5-1 and TRBJ2-7, with D possibly being TRBD1 or TRBD2 (5 bases each). The CDR3 contains 14 residues. Germline loops: CDR1 SGHRS, CDR2 YFSETQ. The DNA of the CDR3 is TGCGCCAGCAGCGAGTCAGGGAGCTCCCACGAGCAGTACTTC. This gives the protein CASSESGSSHEQYF.

The chain recombines TRBV2 with TRBJ2-2, with D possibly matching TRBD1 (6 bases). The CDR3 sequence is 17 residues long. Trimming shortened V by 0 bases and J by 6 bases, and 17 bases separated the two germline ends. Germline values: CDR1 SNHLY, CDR2 FYNNEI. The CDR3 nucleotides read TGTGCCAGCAGTGAAGCAGGACAGACGAGTCCCCCCGGGGAGCTGTTTTTT. It specifies CASSEAGQTSPPGELFF.

The chain uses TRBV10-3 and TRBJ1-6; the D is unclear. This CDR3 contains 13 residues. Between the trimmed V and J ends, which lost 9 bases and 5 bases, there was a span of 11 bases. CDR1 is ENHRY and CDR2 is SYGVKD in the germline V gene. The CDR3 protein is CAIQTEDNSPLHF. Here the CDR3 DNA reads TGTGCCATTCAGACTGAGGATAATTCACCCCTCCACTTT.

The chain is built from TRBV29-1 and TRBJ2-5, with D possibly matching TRBD1 (6 bases). CDR3 length equals 12 residues. The V end was cut by 8 bases, the J end by 1 base, with 11 bases between. CDR1 SQVTM and CDR2 ANQGSEA come from the germline V gene. CDR3 DNA: TGCAGCTCACGGACAGCCCAAGAGACCCAGTACTTC. It specifies CSSRTAQETQYF.

This chain links TRBV29-1 with TRBJ1-6; unclear D gene. Germline CDR1 SQVTM, CDR2 ANQGSEA. Trimming pared 0 bases from V and 6 bases from J, leaving 6 bases between. The CDR3 runs to 13 residues. The CDR3 DNA follows: TGCAGCGTTGAAGATTACCCTAATTCACCCCTCCACTTT. Amino acid sequence: CSVEDYPNSPLHF.

The chain carries TRBV11-2 and TRBJ2-7, with 7 bases that match TRBD1. The V segment lost 6 bases and the J segment 4 bases; nucleotides outside the gene matches: 12. Germline CDR1 and CDR2: SGHAT and FQNNGV. There are 15 residues in the CDR3. The DNA for the CDR3 is TGTGCCAGCAGAATCCCGGGACAGCCTCCGTACGAGCAGTACTTC. Its protein product is CASRIPGQPPYEQYF.